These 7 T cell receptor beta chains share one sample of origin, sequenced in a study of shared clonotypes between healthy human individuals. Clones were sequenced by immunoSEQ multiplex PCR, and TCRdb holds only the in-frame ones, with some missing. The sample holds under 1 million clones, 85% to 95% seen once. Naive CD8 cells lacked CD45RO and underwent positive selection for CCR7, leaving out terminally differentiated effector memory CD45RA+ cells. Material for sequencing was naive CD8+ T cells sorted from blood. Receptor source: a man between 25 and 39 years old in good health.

CDR3 DNA: TGTGCCAGCAGTTACTCGGCAGGGGATCGCTACACCTTC. As protein: CASSYSAGDRYTF. The chain combines TRBV6-5 with TRBJ1-2, with TRBD1 as a possible D gene (6 bases). V was pared by 0 bases and J by 9 bases, with 11 bases between. The CDR3 length is 13 residues. Germline V gene lookup returns CDR1 MNHEY and CDR2 SVGAGI.

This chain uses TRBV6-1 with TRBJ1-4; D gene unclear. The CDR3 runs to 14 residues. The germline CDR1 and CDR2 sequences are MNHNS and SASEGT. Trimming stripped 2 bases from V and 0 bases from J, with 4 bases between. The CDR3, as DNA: TGTGCCAGCAGTGAATTTTCAACTAATGAAAAACTGTTTTTT. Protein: CASSEFSTNEKLFF.

CDR3 in amino acids: CASSTGYEQYF. As DNA, the CDR3 is TGTGCCAGCAGTACAGGCTACGAGCAGTACTTC. The rearrangement joins TRBV6-5 to TRBJ2-7; the D gene is possibly TRBD1 (5 bases). Per the germline V gene, CDR1 is MNHEY and CDR2 is SVGAGI. V was trimmed by 5 bases and J by 3 bases, leaving 5 bases between them. The CDR3 runs 11 residues.

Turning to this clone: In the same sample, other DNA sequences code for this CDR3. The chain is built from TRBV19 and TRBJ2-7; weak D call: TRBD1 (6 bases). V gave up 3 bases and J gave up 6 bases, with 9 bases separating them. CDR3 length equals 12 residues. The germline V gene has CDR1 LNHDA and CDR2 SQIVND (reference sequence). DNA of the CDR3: TGTGCCAGTAGTATTGTCAGGGGCGAGCAGTACTTC. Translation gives CASSIVRGEQYF.

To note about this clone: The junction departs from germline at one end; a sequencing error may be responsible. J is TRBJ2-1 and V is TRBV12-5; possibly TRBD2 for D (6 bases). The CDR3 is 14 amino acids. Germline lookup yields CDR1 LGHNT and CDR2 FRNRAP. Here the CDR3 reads CASGLDGGYTEQFF. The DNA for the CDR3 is TGTGCTAGTGGTTTGGATGGGGGGTACACTGAGCAGTTCTTC.

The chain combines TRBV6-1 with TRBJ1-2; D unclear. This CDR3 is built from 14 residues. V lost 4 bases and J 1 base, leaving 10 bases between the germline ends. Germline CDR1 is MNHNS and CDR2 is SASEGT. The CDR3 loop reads CASSVVDLNYGYTF. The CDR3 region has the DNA TGTGCCAGCAGTGTGGTTGACCTTAACTATGGCTACACCTTC.

The CDR3 loop reads CASSLVGWPGTDTQYF. For the CDR3, the DNA is TGTGCCAGCAGCTTAGTTGGTTGGCCTGGCACAGATACGCAGTATTTT. The chain employs TRBV11-1 and TRBJ2-3; D unclear. Trimming pared 1 base from V and 1 base from J, leaving 12 bases between. The germline gives CDR1 SGHAT, CDR2 FQDESV (reference sequence). The CDR3 spans 16 residues. Full variable domain (outside the CDR3, taken from reference TRBV11-1 and TRBJ2-3): EAEVAQSPRYKITEKSQAVAFWCDPISGHATLYWYRQILGQGPELLVQFQDESVVDDSQLPKDRFSAERLKGVDSTLKIQPAELGDSAMYLCASSLVGWPGTDTQYFGPGTRLTVL.